This T cell receptor (beta chain) was captured in a study of blood T cells in healthy people across ages. It was with a sample-barcoded 5' primer and a J-beta primer mix that a second PCR of about 7 to 12 cycles was run. A tag from a template-switch adaptor with 12 random nucleotides marked each cDNA molecule. All samples yielded 2.5 million or more CDR3-containing paired-end reads. MiXCR, run by TCRdb on the 5' RACE reads, gives a single entry per CDR3 protein. This table holds about 680,000 distinct CDR3 sequences, around 45% found once. As for this clonotype: Its antigen is still unknown.

The CDR3 has 15 residues. V lost 0 bases to trimming and J lost 3 bases; unmatched junction nucleotides: 2. The germline V gene encodes CDR1 SGDLS and CDR2 YYNGEE. The extraction recovered at least 5.5 micrograms of total RNA per sample. Regarding the study as a whole: Naive CD4+ cell counts and diversity both ran higher in long-lived than in aged donors.

The V call is TRBV9, the J call TRBJ2-7; 11 bases are shared with TRBD1. The sequenced sample was blood. This sequence originates from a woman aged 55-70 years in good health. CDR3 residues: CASSVGGTGGYEQYF. The CDR3 DNA reads TGTGCCAGCAGCGTAGGGGGGACAGGGGGCTACGAGCAGTACTTC.